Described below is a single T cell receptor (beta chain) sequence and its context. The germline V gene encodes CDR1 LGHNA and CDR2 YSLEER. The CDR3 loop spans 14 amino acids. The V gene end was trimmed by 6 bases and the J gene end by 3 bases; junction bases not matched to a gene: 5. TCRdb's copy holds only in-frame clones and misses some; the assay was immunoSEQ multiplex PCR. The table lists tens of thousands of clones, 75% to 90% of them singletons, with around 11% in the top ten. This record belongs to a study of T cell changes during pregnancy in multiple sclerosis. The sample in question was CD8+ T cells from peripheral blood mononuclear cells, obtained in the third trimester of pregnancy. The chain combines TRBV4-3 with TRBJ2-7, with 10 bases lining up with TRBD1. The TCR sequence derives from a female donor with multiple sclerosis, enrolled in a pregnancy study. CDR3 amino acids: CASRTDRGNYEQYF. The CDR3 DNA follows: TGCGCCAGCAGGACGGACAGGGGGAACTACGAGCAGTACTTC.